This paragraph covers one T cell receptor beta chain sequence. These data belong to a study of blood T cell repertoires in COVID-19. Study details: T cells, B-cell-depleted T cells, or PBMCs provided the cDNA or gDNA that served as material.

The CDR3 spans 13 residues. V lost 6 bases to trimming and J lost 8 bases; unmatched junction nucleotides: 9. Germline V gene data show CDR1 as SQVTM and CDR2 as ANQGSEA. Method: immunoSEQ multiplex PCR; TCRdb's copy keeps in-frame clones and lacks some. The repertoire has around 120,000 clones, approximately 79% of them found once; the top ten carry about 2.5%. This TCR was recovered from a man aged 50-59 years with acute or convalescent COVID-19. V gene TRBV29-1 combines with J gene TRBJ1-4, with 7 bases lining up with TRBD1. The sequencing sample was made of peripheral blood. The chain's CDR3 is CSVLGGAEEKLFF. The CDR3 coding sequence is TGCAGCGTCCTAGGGGGCGCAGAAGAAAAACTGTTTTTT.